This TCR beta chain originates from a study of cytomegalovirus exposure and HLA in healthy donors. Primers: 60 Vbeta forward and 13 Jbeta reverse. Generated by immunoSEQ multiplex PCR, the TCRdb table keeps only in-frame clones and is missing some. This table holds hundreds of thousands of clones, approximately 78% found once. The study sampled nominally healthy donors, though unrecorded immune exposures were likely. The clonotype originates from a male donor in good health and CMV-seronegative. Sequenced input: PBMCs.

This chain's CDR3 is CASSISDRNQPQHF. DNA for the CDR3: TGTGCCAGCAGTATATCGGACAGAAATCAGCCCCAGCATTTT. The chain is built from TRBV28 and TRBJ1-5, with D perhaps TRBD1 (6 bases). CDR1 and CDR2 (germline): MDHEN, SYDVKM. The CDR3 is 14 residues long. V was pared by 5 bases and J by 4 bases, with 12 bases between.